This TCR beta chain was observed in a study of T-cell reconstitution after alpha-beta-depleted transplantation in children. Study-level points and caveats: Reports say that about two months after transplant, the alpha-beta T cells came out of several hundred graft clones that had expanded. It was newly produced T cells that mostly accounted for T-cell counts and diversity one year after transplant. Some patients' high day-60 TCRbeta diversity was attributed to recipient cells surviving conditioning.

This CDR3 is 12 amino acids long. Germline values: CDR1 SNHLY, CDR2 FYNNEI. V dropped 0 bases and J dropped 11 bases, with 8 bases sitting between them. Preparation of the TCRbeta library involved a method that used unique molecular identifiers. TCRdb recomputed calls from the PCR reads with MiXCR, one row per CDR3 protein. The sample yields about a million distinct CDR3 sequences, roughly 29% seen once. This clonotype was seen a handful of times. The antigen is unknown. Here the sequenced sample was PBMCs, mostly from graft donor cells, taken 360 days after TCRalphabeta/CD19-depleted stem cell transplant. The chain carries TRBV2 and TRBJ1-5; no clear D. The TCR comes from a boy under two years old who had a stem cell transplant for SCID, so the T cells may come from the graft donor. Here the CDR3 DNA reads TGTGCCAGCAGTGAAGCAGAGGCCACCCAGCATTTT. Its translation is CASSEAEATQHF.